Sequencing of this T cell receptor (beta chain) was carried out in a study of beta chain features in type 1 diabetes. The overall study: Sorted cells examined across all samples numbered 95 million to 120 million.

The CDR3 covers 10 residues. Germline CDR1 SQVTM, CDR2 ANQGSEA. Trimming took 4 bases from V and 7 from J, leaving 7 bases between them. Regarding the study as a whole: In all four CD4+ subsets, TCRB CDR3 length was significantly, moderately reduced in type 1 diabetes. No resolution was reached here on whether HLA type influences TCRB rearrangement.

This clone was recorded many times. Its antigen is as yet unknown. As every portion of the isolated RNA was reverse transcribed, the sequencing read expressed TCRB transcripts. Profiled with immunoSEQ multiplex PCR; TCRdb holds only in-frame clones, not every one. The profile shows a few hundred thousand clones, about 13% of them singletons. Sorting with CD45RO/CCR7/CD25/CD127/CD95/CD27 yielded naive, central memory, regulatory and stem-like memory CD4+ cells. The source of this sequence is a young woman with type 1 diabetes. Source material: naive CD4+ T cells from blood. V gene TRBV29-1 combines with J gene TRBJ2-5; D perhaps matches TRBD2 (5 bases). The CDR3 DNA is TGCAGCGTTGTCGGGGTGACCCAGTACTTC. It encodes CSVVGVTQYF.